One sample yielded the 6 T cell receptor beta chains listed below, sequenced in a study of OX40 agonist ivuxolimab in advanced cancers. Libraries came from the immunoSEQ multiplex PCR assay. In TCRdb, the immuneACCESS table is reduced to in-frame sequences with V and J assigned. These tables do not hold every clone; where another copy was compared, an unresolved V gene accounts for under half, and the others remain unexplained. A total of tens of thousands of clones appear in this sample, 75% to 90% of them only once. The leading ten clones occupy roughly 0.66% of the sample. This material consisted of CD4+ or CD8+ T cells sorted from blood, taken in a trial of the OX40 agonist ivuxolimab. Receptor source: an adult with an advanced solid tumor such as melanoma, head and neck, liver or kidney cancer.

The rearrangement uses TRBV4-1 and TRBJ2-7; either TRBD1 or TRBD2 may supply D (5 bases each). V dropped 2 bases and J dropped 2 bases, with 13 bases sitting between them. The V gene's germline CDR1 is MGHRA and CDR2 YSYEKL. The CDR3 sequence is 15 residues long. This CDR3 is CASSQLGRDPYEQYF. CDR3 DNA sequence: TGCGCCAGCAGCCAACTTGGTCGGGACCCCTACGAGCAGTACTTC.

The V gene is TRBV27, the J gene TRBJ1-1, with a possible D match to TRBD1 (6 bases). Trimming took off 3 bases at V and 1 base at J, with 6 bases between the two ends. This CDR3 has 13 residues. Germline V gene data show CDR1 as MNHEY and CDR2 as SMNVEV (reference sequence). CDR3 sequence: CASSFRGNTEAFF. The CDR3 nucleotides are TGTGCCAGCAGTTTCAGGGGGAACACTGAAGCTTTCTTT.

The chain combines TRBV7-2 with TRBJ1-2, with D perhaps matching TRBD1 (5 bases). CDR3 size: 16 residues. Per the germline V gene, CDR1 is SGHTA and CDR2 is FQGNSA. Trimming shortened V by 0 bases and J by 3 bases, and 14 bases separated the two germline ends. The CDR3 DNA reads as TGTGCCAGCAGCTTAGCCCGCGGGGCGCGGGACTATGGCTACACCTTC. This gives the protein CASSLARGARDYGYTF. Full variable domain (remainder filled in from reference TRBV7-2 and TRBJ1-2): GAGVSQSPSNKVTEKGKDVELRCDPISGHTALYWYRQSLGQGLEFLIYFQGNSAPDKSGLPSDRFSAERTGGSVSTLTIQRTQQEDSAVYLCASSLARGARDYGYTFGSGTRLTVV.

The gene calls are TRBV5-1 and TRBJ2-2, with D possibly being TRBD1 or TRBD2 (5 bases each). Germline CDR1 and CDR2: SGHRS and YFSETQ. This CDR3 comprises 15 residues. V shed 5 bases and J shed 0 bases, with 11 bases lying between them. The CDR3 DNA reads TGCGCCAGCAGGGGACGCCCACCGAACACCGGGGAGCTGTTTTTT. This codes for CASRGRPPNTGELFF.

This rearrangement joins TRBV11-3 to TRBJ1-3; 7 bases agree with TRBD1. CDR1 is SGHNT, CDR2 YENEEA, per germline. The CDR3 runs 17 residues. The ends lost 6 bases at V and 0 bases at J; junction bases unmatched: 11. The CDR3 bases are TGTGCCAGCAGTTCAATTTACAGGGGAAACTCTGGAAACACCATATATTTT. Its translation: CASSSIYRGNSGNTIYF.

The V call is TRBV7-9, the J call TRBJ1-6; no clear D. V lost 1 base to trimming and J lost 2 bases, with 6 bases between them. Germline CDR1 reads SEHNR; CDR2 reads FQNEAQ (reference sequence). The length of the CDR3 is 15 residues. CDR3 in amino acids: CASSLGVTYNSPLHF. The CDR3 DNA sequence: TGTGCCAGCAGCTTAGGGGTGACCTATAATTCACCCCTCCACTTT.